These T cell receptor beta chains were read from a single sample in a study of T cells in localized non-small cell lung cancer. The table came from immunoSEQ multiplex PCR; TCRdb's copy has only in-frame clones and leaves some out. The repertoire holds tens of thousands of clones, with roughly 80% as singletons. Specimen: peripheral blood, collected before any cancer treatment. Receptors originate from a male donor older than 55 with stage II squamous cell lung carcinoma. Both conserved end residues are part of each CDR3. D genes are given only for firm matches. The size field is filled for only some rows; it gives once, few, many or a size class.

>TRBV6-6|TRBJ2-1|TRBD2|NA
TGTGCCAGCAGCCCCTCTTCCCCCAGCGGGGGGAGAAGGTTCTTC
CASSPSSPSGGRRFF
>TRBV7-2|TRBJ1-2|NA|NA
TGTGCCAGCAGCCTTCAGACAGTTAACTATGGCTACACCTTC
CASSLQTVNYGYTF
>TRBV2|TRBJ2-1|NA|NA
TGTGCCAGCAGTGAAGCGCTGGACCCCGTCCGACTGGTGCAGTTCTTC
CASSEALDPVRLVQFF
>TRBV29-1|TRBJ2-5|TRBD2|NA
TGCAGCGTTGACGCGGGACTAGCGGTCGGGGAGACCCAGTACTTC
CSVDAGLAVGETQYF
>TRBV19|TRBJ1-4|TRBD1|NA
TGTGCCAGTAGTCCGGACAGGGGAGGTGAAAAACTGTTTTTT
CASSPDRGGEKLFF
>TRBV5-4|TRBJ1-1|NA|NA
TGTGCCAGCAGCTCGCGGACTGTGGGGACTGAAGCTTTCTTT
CASSSRTVGTEAFF
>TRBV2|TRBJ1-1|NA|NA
TGTGCCAGCAGTGAAAGGGGCCCCTTGACTGAAGCTTTCTTT
CASSERGPLTEAFF
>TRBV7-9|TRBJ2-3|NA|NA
TGTGCCAGCGACGAGGGGTTTGGCACAGATACGCAGTATTTT
CASDEGFGTDTQYF
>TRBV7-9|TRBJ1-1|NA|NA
TGTGCCAGCAGCTTAGACGAACAATATATTTTCTTT
CASSLDEQYIFF
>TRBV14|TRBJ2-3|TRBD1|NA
TGTGCCAGCAGCCTACGGACAGGGAACACAGATACGCAGTATTTT
CASSLRTGNTDTQYF
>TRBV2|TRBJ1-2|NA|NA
TGTGCCAGCAGTGGAAGCGGAGAGGGGTGGAATGGCTACACCTTC
CASSGSGEGWNGYTF
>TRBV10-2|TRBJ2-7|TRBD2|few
TGCGCCAGCAGTGAGTCGCTGGGCGGGGGCTCCTACGAGCAGTACTTC
CASSESLGGGSYEQYF
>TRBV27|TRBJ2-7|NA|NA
TGTGCCAGCAGTTTAGTGGCGGCAGGGAGACACGAGCAGTACTTC
CASSLVAAGRHEQYF
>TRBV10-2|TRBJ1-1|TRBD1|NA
TGCGCCAGCAGCCGGGGACAGCTAACGAACACTGAAGCTTTCTTT
CASSRGQLTNTEAFF
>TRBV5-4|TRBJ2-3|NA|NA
TGTGCCAGCACACCGGGGCAGGGGGCGGGAGGGTATACGCAGTATTTT
CASTPGQGAGGYTQYF
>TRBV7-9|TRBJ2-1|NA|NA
TGTGCCAGCAGCTTCCCACAGGGGGGGAATGAGCAGTTCTTC
CASSFPQGGNEQFF
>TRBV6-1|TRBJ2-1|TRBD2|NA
TGTGCCAGCGGGATGCTAGCGGGGAATGAGCAGTTCTTC
CASGMLAGNEQFF
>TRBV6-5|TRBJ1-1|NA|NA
TGTGCCAGCAGTCAGCGGGGGACGTCGGAAGCTTTCTTT
CASSQRGTSEAFF
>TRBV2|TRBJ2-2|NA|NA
TGTGCCAGCAGTTACAGCGCGAACACCGGGGAGCTGTTTTTT
CASSYSANTGELFF
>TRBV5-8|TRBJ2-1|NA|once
TGTGCCAGCAGCTTGGAAGGTTCCTACAATGAGCAGTTCTTC
CASSLEGSYNEQFF
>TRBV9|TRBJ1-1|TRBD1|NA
TGTGCCAGCAGCGTAGGCGGGACAGGGGCCCCAATGAACACTGAAGCTTTCTTT
CASSVGGTGAPMNTEAFF
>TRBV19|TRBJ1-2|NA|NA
TGTGCCAGTAGTCCCAGGGCCGCTGATGGCTACACCTTC
CASSPRAADGYTF
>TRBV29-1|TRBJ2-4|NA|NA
TGCAGCGGGAAACTTGGAAACATTCAGTACTTC
CSGKLGNIQYF
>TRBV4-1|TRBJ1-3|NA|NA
TGCGCCAGCAGCCAACCACTTCAGGGTACTGGAAACACCATATATTTT
CASSQPLQGTGNTIYF
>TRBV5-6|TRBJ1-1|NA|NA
TGTGCCAGCAGCTTGCTGGCAGGGAGGGTAATGAACACTGAAGCTTTCTTT
CASSLLAGRVMNTEAFF